Described below is a single T cell receptor beta chain sequence and its context. Its antigen is unidentified. The CDR3 has 13 residues. Losses at the gene ends were 6 bases for V and 3 bases for J; bases not matched to a gene: 4. TCR cDNA was made by 5'RACE template switching, adding a universal primer site and UMIs. TCRdb itself ran the 5' RACE reads through MiXCR, one entry per CDR3 protein. The table shows approximately 150,000 distinct CDR3 sequences, with about 6% occurring only once. The data stem from a study of T cells after yellow fever vaccination. Study overall: Fractions of low cell number were prepared using SMART-Seq v4 Ultra Low Input. General study findings and limits: Abundant clonotypes (contaminants from the bulk population) could be present in FACS-sorted repertoires.

The receptor was isolated from a man between 18 and 35 years old who received the YFV17D yellow fever vaccine. This specimen was CD4+ T cells sorted from PBMCs, taken on the day of the first yellow fever vaccination. V and J are TRBV12-3 or TRBV12-4 and TRBJ2-5, with 7 bases fitting TRBD1. The CDR3, as DNA: TGTGCCAGCAGGGAAACAGGGGAAGAGACCCAGTACTTC. Protein: CASRETGEETQYF.